The sequence of this T cell receptor (beta chain) was determined in a study of blood T cell repertoires in COVID-19 (dated by TCRdb to 2019 to 2021). Study-level background: Samples covering the acute and convalescent phases of COVID-19 were provided by collaborators in the United States, Italy and Spain. The prospective study material was composed of cDNA or gDNA derived from T cells, B-cell-depleted T cells, or PBMCs. Sample metadata almost always included a de-identified subject ID, COVID-19 status, age in years and sex. The samples were drawn from two sources: the first 160 participants of the ongoing ImmuneRACE study, and 1,000 to 1,500 subjects contributed by 6 global collaborators. Subjects who had been exposed to COVID-19, were actively infected with it, or had recovered from it provided the deeply sampled blood TCRbeta repertoires that made up the dataset. A freely available public database, intended as a resource for researchers studying the immune response to SARS-CoV-2, is where the repertoires were released. Where available, HLA class I and class II types were obtained from metadata supplied by the sample provider rather than from assay-based typing.

The investigation overall reported the following: How much clinical and demographic metadata was included differed by source and by participant, and the metadata was provided uncurated.

TCRbeta CDR3 regions were amplified from genomic DNA using the immunoSEQ Assay, a bias-controlled multiplex PCR. The authors' analysis ran thus. Within the assay, amplification of reference gene primers was used to estimate how many nucleated cells each sample contained. To quantify the absolute abundance of each unique TCRbeta CDR3 rearrangement, sequence reads were collapsed and filtered. For each sample, productive Simpson clonality was calculated as the square root of Simpson's diversity index across productive rearrangements. TCRdb re-hosts the immuneACCESS table, in-frame sequences only. Its copies lack some clones; in the studies checked, an unresolved V gene accounts for under half of them, and the cause for the rest is not known. That table furnishes V, J and clone size, whereas the DNA furnished D and trimming. The sample table shows 250,000 to 350,000 clones, and about 88% are seen once. The ten largest clones capture around 13% of the sample.

Each collaborating institution followed its own protocols to collect whole blood in K2EDTA tubes. For TCRbeta analysis, collaborators shipped samples as frozen whole blood, isolated PBMCs, or DNA extracted from either of those sample types. Comment on this clone: The target of this receptor is not known. Base qualities are not provided; no much larger clone lies one nucleotide away.

The CDR3 runs 15 residues from the cysteine to the phenylalanine. CDR3 DNA is the only sequence kept; it has 45 bases, read in frame from the first base. The germline V gene specifies MDHEN as CDR1 and SYDVKM as CDR2. Trimming removed 2 bases from V and 9 bases from J, leaving 14 bases between the germline ends. This chain is built from TRBV28 and TRBJ1-6, with TRBD1 as a weak D call on 5 bases. Sequencing input: peripheral blood. The TCR was taken from a woman aged 55-69 years with acute or convalescent COVID-19. The nucleotide sequence is given as TGTGCCAGCAGTTTACGCTCATCCGGGGGTTCACCCCTCCACTTT. The encoded protein is CASSLRSSGGSPLHF.